The clone carrying this T cell receptor beta chain was counted a single time. This sample is drawn from a study of blood T cell repertoires in COVID-19. Overall study: Samples came from the United States, Italy and Spain, spanning acute and convalescent COVID-19. In each case, the material was cDNA or gDNA derived from T cells, B-cell-depleted T cells, or PBMCs.

Germline-derived CDR1 and CDR2 are SEHNR and FQNEAQ (reference sequence). This CDR3 has 12 amino acids. Between the trimmed V and J ends, which lost 4 bases and 7 bases, there was a span of 10 bases. As originally analysed: How many nucleated cells were present was estimated from reference gene primer amplification. Clones were read by immunoSEQ multiplex PCR, and TCRdb kept only the in-frame ones, dropping some. Clonal size and the V and J genes are those of that table, whereas D and trimming came from the DNA. Counted here are roughly 55,000 clones, less than 85% occurring once; the ten biggest clones make up about 8.9%.

The chain combines TRBV7-9 with TRBJ1-1; tentatively, D is TRBD1 (6 bases). The origin of this receptor is a human donor in a cohort sampled during active COVID-19. The material sequenced was peripheral blood. CDR3 nucleotides: TGTGCCAGCAGCTCCACAGGGTTTGAAGCTTTCTTT. Protein: CASSSTGFEAFF.